Listed below are T cell receptor beta chains from one sample, sequenced in a study of blood T cells in healthy people across ages. MiXCR was run by TCRdb on the 5' RACE reads, yielding one entry per CDR3 protein. The sample has 700,000 to 900,000 distinct CDR3 sequences; about 53% are singletons. Sequences were obtained from blood. These receptors all stem from a man aged 80 or over in good health. Each CDR3 is given with its conserved first and last residue. The D gene is left open where the match is weak. The size field is filled for only some rows; it gives once, few, many or a size class.

CDR3nt,CDR3aa,d_gene,len,j_gene,v_gene,abundance
TGTGCCGACCAGGGACCTGCCCGGGTGGAGCAGTACTTC,CADQGPARVEQYF,.,13,TRBJ2-7,TRBV6-7,.
TGTGCCAGCAGCTTAGATGGGGGAGGGTGGGAGACCCAGTACTTC,CASSLDGGGWETQYF,TRBD2,15,TRBJ2-5,TRBV7-2,few
TGCAGCGTTGGAGTTGGCGGGAATTCACCCCTCCACTTT,CSVGVGGNSPLHF,.,13,TRBJ1-6,TRBV29-1,.
TGCGCCAGCTCCCAACTCGGCAGGGTAAACTACGAGCAGTACTTC,CASSQLGRVNYEQYF,.,15,TRBJ2-7,TRBV4-1,.
TGCAGTGCCTTCCGGGGCAGAACCAACCCTTACGAGCAGTACTTC,CSAFRGRTNPYEQYF,.,15,TRBJ2-7,TRBV20-1,few
TGCAGTGCCACCGGGACTGCCATCCATGAGCAGTTCTTC,CSATGTAIHEQFF,.,13,TRBJ2-1,TRBV20-1,.
TGTGCCAGCAGTTTAGCCCTCCCCCTTGCGGGAGGGCCGGGGACCGGGGAGCTGTTTTTT,CASSLALPLAGGPGTGELFF,TRBD2,20,TRBJ2-2,TRBV12-3/TRBV12-4,.
TGCGCCAGCAGCTTGACGGGACTAGCGGACTCTGGGGCCAACGTCCTGACTTTC,CASSLTGLADSGANVLTF,TRBD2,18,TRBJ2-6,TRBV5-1,.
TGCAGTGCTAGCCAGAAGACAGGGGTGGCAAGGGAGCAGTACTTC,CSASQKTGVAREQYF,TRBD1,15,TRBJ2-5,TRBV20-1,once
TGTGCCAGCAGATCCTTTAGGGGTCGGGATTTTGAAACCTACGAGCAGTACTTC,CASRSFRGRDFETYEQYF,.,18,TRBJ2-7,TRBV12-3/TRBV12-4,.
TGTGCCAGCAGTTACGTCCTAGCCCAGAACACCGGGGAGCTGTTTTTT,CASSYVLAQNTGELFF,.,16,TRBJ2-2,TRBV6-6,.
TGTGCCATCCCCCCCGGACAGGGGGCTGTTCACTATGGCTACACCTTC,CAIPPGQGAVHYGYTF,TRBD1,16,TRBJ1-2,TRBV2,few
TGCGCCAGCAGCTTGATGTCAGCAAACAATGAGCAGTTCTTC,CASSLMSANNEQFF,.,14,TRBJ2-1,TRBV5-1,.
TGCGCCAGCAGCTTGGACTCGATTCCGGCTAATGAAAAACTGTTTTTT,CASSLDSIPANEKLFF,.,16,TRBJ1-4,TRBV5-1,few
TGCAGTGCTGAATCGGGACTAGCGGGTGGGTACGAGCAGTACTTC,CSAESGLAGGYEQYF,TRBD2,15,TRBJ2-7,TRBV20-1,.
TGTGCCAGCACACAGGGAGACATCGACGAGCAGTACTTC,CASTQGDIDEQYF,.,13,TRBJ2-7,TRBV28,.
TGTGCCAGCAGCCAAGGTTCTGCCAATGAGCAGTTCTTC,CASSQGSANEQFF,.,13,TRBJ2-1,TRBV14,.
TGTGCCAGCAGTTTTTCGGGGTCACCCCTCCACTTT,CASSFSGSPLHF,.,12,TRBJ1-6,TRBV12-3/TRBV12-4,.
TGTGCCAGCAGTATAACCCACGAGCAGTACTTC,CASSITHEQYF,.,11,TRBJ2-7,TRBV28,.
TGCAGCGCTGGGGCCTCGAACACTGAAGCTTTCTTT,CSAGASNTEAFF,.,12,TRBJ1-1,TRBV29-1,few
TGCGCCAGCAGCTTGGTTGGCGGCAGTCTCTACGAGCAGTACTTC,CASSLVGGSLYEQYF,.,15,TRBJ2-7,TRBV5-1,.
TGTGCCAGCAGCACGGTCGGGGGGAACACAGATACGCAGTATTTT,CASSTVGGNTDTQYF,TRBD2,15,TRBJ2-3,TRBV5-6,.
TGTGCCAGCAGTTTAGAGGACAGGCTGGGGACCCAGTACTTC,CASSLEDRLGTQYF,TRBD1,14,TRBJ2-5,TRBV28,few
TGTGCCAGCTCCATGGGCAGGGACTTAAGATACGCGTATTTT,CASSMGRDLRYAYF,.,14,TRBJ2-3,TRBV18,few
TGCGCCAGCAGCCCCACTAGCGGGAGGAACTCTGGGGCCAACGTCCTGACTTTC,CASSPTSGRNSGANVLTF,TRBD2,18,TRBJ2-6,TRBV5-1,.
TGTGCCATCAGTGAGGAGCGGGGCTCCTACAATGAGCAGTTCTTC,CAISEERGSYNEQFF,TRBD2,15,TRBJ2-1,TRBV10-3,.
TGTGCCAGCACCTCGAGGCGCTTCCCTAGCACAGATACGCAGTATTTT,CASTSRRFPSTDTQYF,.,16,TRBJ2-3,TRBV7-2,few
TGCAGTGCTAGGGTGGACAGGCACTATGGCTACACCTTC,CSARVDRHYGYTF,TRBD1,13,TRBJ1-2,TRBV20-1,.